The clone carrying this T cell receptor (beta chain) was seen just once. Its ends do not fully match the called genes, so a read error is possible. Germline CDR1 SNHLY, CDR2 FYNNEI. The CDR3 consists of 16 residues. Time point given: blood at routine non-recurrence follow-up after resection. MiXCR, run by TCRdb on the 5' RACE reads, gives a single entry per CDR3 protein. The sample lists approximately 100,000 distinct CDR3 sequences, roughly 19% seen once, with just over 20% in the top ten. The sample comes from a study of spatial heterogeneity in lung cancer. The chain joins TRBV2 to TRBJ2-4; no definite D call. The origin of this receptor is a male donor with early-stage non-small cell lung cancer. The sample consisted of PBMCs, taken at follow-up. The CDR3 DNA reads TGTGCCAGCAGAGAAGGCGTTGTACAAGGATCAAACATTCAGTACTTC. Translating gives CASREGVVQGSNIQYF.